Sequencing of this T cell receptor (beta chain) was carried out in a study of cytomegalovirus exposure and HLA in healthy donors (dated by TCRdb to the late 2010s). About the full investigation: An earlier analysis of some 550 of the donors reported about 250 Gb of sequence data and 117 million unique TCR beta sequences from about 200 million T cells. An earlier analysis of 587 of the donors used high-throughput TCR beta sequencing to judge whether each TCR beta V gene segment behaved as functional or pseudogenic. The study profiled the T cell repertoires of some 610 subjects by immunosequencing and related them to cytomegalovirus serostatus. HLA typing included class I and class II loci at four-digit resolution. Among the roughly 400 genotyped donors, about 85% belonged to the genetic ancestry cluster associated with self-reported Caucasian donors. Along with the roughly 610-subject first cohort, a separate validation cohort of over a hundred different subjects was used. Among 300 to 450 genotyped donors of the cohort, an average of roughly 240,000 unique TCR beta nucleotide sequences were sequenced per donor, around 20% of them non-productive. A later genetic analysis took genome-wide SNP genotypes for about 60% of the roughly 670 donors and used that subset as a discovery cohort. An early release covering over 500 HLA-typed donors comprised about 300 gigabases of sequencing data and some 79 million unique TCR sequences. A later analysis re-analyzed previously published TCR beta repertoires from about 600 donors and added high-resolution HLA genotyping to study TCR occurrence patterns. To predict cytomegalovirus infection status, the study combined high-throughput TCR immunosequencing, statistical association of individual TCRs with disease status, and machine learning. The study aimed to test whether cataloging public T cell receptors could reveal signatures of past pathogen exposure. Typing coverage varied by locus: roughly 629-630 donors for A, B, C, DRB1 and DQB1; under 550 for DQA1; about 570 for DPA1; roughly 450 for DPB1. Because of strong linkage in the cohort, a few DR-DQ haplotypes were treated as single units for association and clustering. Every discovery cohort repertoire had been produced on one sequencing platform. In the later analysis, no new phenotypic data were used to find candidate immune exposures; instead, reliance was placed on TCR beta sequences and their occurrence across donors. Donor age, sex, ethnicity and CMV serostatus were compiled alongside the repertoire data.

Overall study results and their limits: In an earlier analysis of about 600 of the donors, most TCR beta V segments appeared in productive rearrangements about 87% or about 30% of the time, broadly matching IMGT annotations. The only immune exposure information available for the cohort was CMV serostatus. Because HLA typing was unavailable for some donors at each locus, only the typed subset was used in association tests. Specific HLA alleles were associated with 15,000 to 20,000 TCR beta sequences at a false discovery rate of 0.05 in a later analysis. Some IMGT-functional V segments, including TRBV6-2 and TRBV6-3, could not be told apart with the 87-base-pair reads, so those segments were excluded. According to a later analysis, TCR association rates differed among HLA loci, with DRB1 alleles showing the most associated TCRs and HLA-C alleles showing the fewest. An association between a missense DCLRE1C variant and V-gene and J-gene trimming of TCR beta chains was found in a later genetic analysis and replicated in an independent cohort. According to a later analysis, parvovirus B19, influenza, CMV and Epstein-Barr virus appeared linked to several top co-occurrence clusters. Because counts were too low, seventeen rarely observed V segments, including chromosome 9 orphons, were excluded from the earlier analysis of some 540 of the donors. Cytomegalovirus status was reported to be diagnosed by the classifier with high specificity and sensitivity in both the original and validation cohorts. A further reported finding was that TCR beta sequences accurately predicted the HLA-A and HLA-B alleles for most subjects in the first cohort. In a later genetic analysis, fewer N-insertions in productive TCRs were reported among donors in an Asian-associated ancestry cluster than the approximately 630-donor mean. The authors suggested that the approach could potentially be extended to other disease states and immunological phenotypes. A cluster of highly shared sequence variants was judged likely to be a technical artifact of the sequencing pipeline. In a later analysis, most CMV-associated TCR beta chains were found to appear HLA-restricted, with HLA associations seemingly driven largely by CMV exposure. Roughly uniform sequencing depth across donors was assumed in presence/absence analyses, although this assumption may not hold. Only TCR beta chains were sequenced in this cohort, and the absence of alpha or paired-chain data limited detectable features. The study listed 164 TCR beta chains as associated with cytomegalovirus. A few of the identified cytomegalovirus-associated TCR beta chains were confirmed in vitro to be specific for cytomegalovirus antigens. Strong co-occurrence of HLA alleles, especially DR and DQ, made assigning TCR associations to individual alleles difficult. Linkage disequilibrium might explain the correlated functional status among segregating V segments, but an unknown experimental factor could not be excluded. Across donors, most TCR sequences were observed very rarely, whereas some public TCRs were present in many individuals. In a later analysis, HLA-associated TCR beta chains were found to be more clonally expanded and to have lower generation probabilities than equally common non-associated chains.

The V end gives up 3 bases and the J end 4 bases, leaving 8 bases in the junction not matched to a gene. The CDR3 goes from the cysteine to the phenylalanine over 16 residues. Solely the CDR3 DNA is kept, with 48 bases framed from the first base. In the germline V gene (reference sequence), CDR1 corresponds to LNHDA and CDR2 to SQIVND. The cohort was made up of roughly 670 healthy bone marrow donors. At the time of sampling, every cohort member was nominally healthy, though immune exposures that went unrecorded were likely present. The donor was CMV seronegative and was included in the group of several hundred seronegative cohort members. A peripheral blood sample was provided by each donor, and peripheral blood mononuclear cells were used for TCR beta sequencing. The Qiagen DNeasy Blood Extraction Kit was used to extract genomic DNA from the blood cell samples. Libraries were prepared through the immunoSEQ multiplex PCR assay. For the multiplex PCR, a mixture combining 60 forward primers for TCR Vbeta segments and 13 reverse primers for TCR Jbeta segments was used. Amplification of the CDR3 region of rearranged TCR beta genes was performed with a multiplex PCR assay on genomic DNA. The amplified TCR beta libraries were sequenced on the Illumina HiSeq System as 87-base-pair reads. On the authors' methods: In a later analysis, about 80 million unique TCR beta chains were counted across the approximately 670 repertoires, and roughly 11 million of these chains were shared by at least two donors. To remove PCR and sequencing errors, raw reads were error-corrected and collapsed into unique sequences using a nearest-neighbor algorithm that merged closely related sequences. V, D and J gene segments were assigned by aligning CDR3 sequences to IMGT reference sequences. For a sequence to be retained, a match of at least six nucleotides to both a V gene segment and a J gene segment was required. Rearrangements were classified as productive when the CDR3 lacked stop codons and remained in frame with V and J, and all other rearrangements were classified as non-productive. CDR3 was defined according to IMGT convention as the region running from the second conserved V-encoded cysteine to the conserved J-encoded phenylalanine. The earlier analysis of about 610 of the donors excluded sequences that lacked an unambiguous match to a single V gene segment. In an earlier analysis of approximately 500 of the donors, a V segment was called functional when productive rearrangements were above 56.7%, and segregating when the standard deviation between donors exceeded 5%. A statistical classification framework was built for diagnosing cytomegalovirus status from the catalog of TCR beta chain sequences. A later analysis assigned V and J genes by comparing TCR nucleotide sequences with IMGT/GENE-DB human TR gene sequences. The TCRdist pipeline was used in a later analysis to assign CDR3 sequences and most-parsimonious VDJ recombination scenarios. A later analysis defined each TCR beta chain by its CDR3 amino acid sequence plus V-gene family, and excluded reads lacking a unique V-gene family. As a way to deal with suspected cross-contamination and a sequencing artifact, a later analysis dropped hundreds of nucleotide sequences that were highly shared and had low generation probability. A later analysis calculated a clonal expansion index for each public chain from normalized within-repertoire ranks of inferred template counts. In a later analysis, generation probabilities were computed with a VDJ recombination model fitted to out-of-frame rearrangements, and the resulting probabilities were checked against IGoR. Hypergeometric tests were used in a later analysis to score TCR-TCR, TCR-HLA and TCR-CMV co-occurrence, with a repertoire-size bias correction applied to the TCR pairs. A later analysis estimated false discovery rates by permuting HLA or CMV assignments 20 times. In a later analysis, co-occurring TCRs were grouped using DBSCAN, and TCRdist sequence similarity was added for clustering within HLA-allele-positive subsets. For co-occurrence clustering, repertoires with fewer than 30,000 or more than 120,000 public chains were excluded, along with roughly five repertoires with anomalous nucleotide sharing. TCRdb re-hosts the immuneACCESS table, in-frame sequences only. Its copies lack some clones; in the studies checked, an unresolved V gene accounts for under half of them, and the cause for the rest is not known. V and J calls and clone size are those listed in that table; D and trimming were worked out from the DNA. The sample table shows 190,000 or so clones, and 80% are seen once. 0.6% to 0.7% of the sample goes to the ten largest clones.

With regard to this clone: Which antigen it targets is not known. Base-call qualities are not available, and no considerably larger clone is one nucleotide away.

The receptor comes from a boy aged 10-17 years in good health and CMV-seronegative. The chain joins TRBV19 to TRBJ1-1; TRBD1 aligns with 10 central bases. Material for sequencing was PBMCs. This receptor has the CDR3 CASSIRQGAWSTEAFF. The nucleotide sequence is given as TGTGCCAGTAGTATCCGACAGGGGGCTTGGAGCACTGAAGCTTTCTTT.